These 22 T cell receptor beta chains were all obtained from the same sample, sequenced in a study. TCRdb passed the 5' RACE reads through MiXCR, listing each CDR3 protein once. The table has 50,000 to 65,000 distinct CDR3 sequences, around a quarter seen once. Sequencing input: tumor-infiltrating memory CD4+ T cells sorted from the breast tumor. Documented subset: memory CD4+ T cells, CD4+CD45RO+CD25-. The receptors come from a female donor with breast cancer.

This clonotype has only a few counts. CDR3 loop: CASSSSRDGQHF. In DNA, the CDR3 is TGTGCCAGCAGCTCCTCCCGGGACGGACAGCATTTT. V gene TRBV7-2 combines with J gene TRBJ1-5; maybe TRBD1 (5 bases). The CDR3 spans 12 residues. The ends were cut back, 4 bases at V and 13 bases at J, with 14 bases in the middle. Germline V gene sequence: CDR1 SGHTA, CDR2 FQGNSA.

J is TRBJ1-2 and V is TRBV5-1; D is ambiguous. There are 14 residues in the CDR3. The V gene's germline CDR1 is SGHRS and CDR2 YFSETQ. Trimming pared 0 bases from V and 5 bases from J, leaving 11 bases between. The CDR3 region has the DNA TGCGCCAGCAGCTTGGATTGGGGAGATTATGGCTACACCTTC. This translates into CASSLDWGDYGYTF.

This clonotype was seen ten or more times. The chain uses TRBV5-1 and TRBJ2-2, with 10 bases that match TRBD1. The germline CDR1 and CDR2 sequences are SGHRS and YFSETQ. The V gene end was trimmed by 4 bases and the J gene end by 4 bases; junction bases not matched to a gene: 4. The CDR3 consists of 15 residues. The CDR3 nucleotides read TGCGCCAGCAGCGGGGGACAGGGGCTCACCGGGGAGCTGTTTTTT. It specifies CASSGGQGLTGELFF.

On this clonotype itself: A read error is possible here, since a much larger clone lies one base away. The chain carries TRBV6-2 or TRBV6-3 and TRBJ2-2; TRBD2 is a possible D gene (5 bases). This CDR3 region has 13 residues. Germline V lookup: CDR1 MNHEY, CDR2 SVGEGT. This chain's CDR3 is CASSSRVAGKLFF. The CDR3 nucleotides are TGTGCCAGCAGTAGTCGGGTAGCCGGGAAGCTGTTTTTT.

The CDR3 nucleotides are TGTGCCAGCAGCCAAGATCAGGTCGGACTAACTGAAGCTTTCTTT. It is translated as CASSQDQVGLTEAFF. This chain uses TRBV14 with TRBJ1-1; D gene uncertain. The CDR3 covers 15 residues. V gave up 0 bases and J gave up 5 bases, with 13 bases separating them. Germline V gene data show CDR1 as SGHDN and CDR2 as FVKESK.

This chain uses TRBV5-1 with TRBJ2-1; D remains unclear. Germline CDR1 reads SGHRS; CDR2 reads YFSETQ. The CDR3 consists of 19 residues. V lost 4 bases and J 0 bases, leaving 23 bases between the germline ends. The CDR3 is CASSPLWGSSLRSYNEQFF. Written as DNA, the CDR3 is TGCGCCAGCAGCCCTCTTTGGGGATCCTCACTTCGCTCCTACAATGAGCAGTTCTTC.

This clonotype was counted only a few times. The genes are TRBV6-5 and TRBJ2-3; TRBD2 is a possible D gene (6 bases). The CDR3 has 15 amino acids. Germline V gene data show CDR1 as MNHEY and CDR2 as SVGAGI. The V end was cut by 6 bases, the J end by 9 bases, with 22 bases between. The CDR3 region has the DNA TGTGCCAGCAGCGAACAAGGGACTCCCCCCGGGACGCAGTATTTT. Amino acid sequence: CASSEQGTPPGTQYF.

This clonotype was counted between two and nine times. The rearrangement uses TRBV7-2 and TRBJ2-1; a weak D match, TRBD2 (5 bases). Germline CDR1 and CDR2: SGHTA and FQGNSA. V was trimmed by 3 bases and J by 7 bases, leaving 13 bases between them. The CDR3 is made up of 14 amino acids. CDR3: CASSFQTIYNEQFF. As DNA, the CDR3 is TGTGCCAGCAGCTTCCAGACTATTTATAATGAGCAGTTCTTC.

This clonotype has a handful of counts. The chain combines TRBV20-1 with TRBJ2-6, with TRBD1 as a possible D gene (5 bases). This CDR3 is 15 amino acids long. Germline loops: CDR1 DFQATT, CDR2 SNEGSKA (reference sequence). Trimming pared 6 bases from V and 0 bases from J, leaving 12 bases between. The CDR3 spells CSASQDSSGANVLTF. CDR3 sequence (DNA): TGCAGTGCCTCACAAGACAGCTCTGGGGCCAACGTCCTGACTTTC.

The V and J genes are TRBV20-1 and TRBJ2-7; 9 bases are shared with TRBD2. Looked up from germline, CDR1 is DFQATT and CDR2 is SNEGSKA (reference sequence). V shed 0 bases, J shed 11 bases, and the junction held 11 bases outside the gene matches. This CDR3 has 14 amino acids. CDR3 region: CSARDQPLAGQEYF. The DNA of the CDR3 is TGCAGTGCTAGAGATCAGCCGCTAGCGGGGCAGGAGTACTTC.

The chain has TRBV24-1 and TRBJ2-1; D is possibly TRBD1 (6 bases). Germline CDR1 KGHDR, CDR2 SFDVKD. The CDR3 length is 14 residues. Between the trimmed V and J ends, which lost 3 bases and 6 bases, there was a span of 11 bases. CDR3 loop: CATSDPRTVNEQFF. CDR3 sequence (DNA): TGTGCCACCAGTGATCCGCGGACAGTCAATGAGCAGTTCTTC.

This clonotype was recorded a few times. The chain joins TRBV9 to TRBJ2-1; D is ambiguous. Deletions cut 1 base from V and 0 bases from J, with 8 bases between. Looked up from germline, CDR1 is SGDLS and CDR2 is YYNGEE. The CDR3 is 15 residues long. CDR3 loop: CASSVSLISYNEQFF. CDR3 DNA sequence: TGTGCCAGCAGCGTATCCCTTATCTCCTACAATGAGCAGTTCTTC.

The count of this clonotype is one. It is likely a read error, because the conserved phenylalanine at the end of the CDR3 is missing. The chain recombines TRBV20-1 with TRBJ2-5; D not resolved. Per the germline V gene, CDR1 is DFQATT and CDR2 is SNEGSKA (reference sequence). This CDR3 has 11 residues. V lost 6 bases and J 1 base, leaving 6 bases between the germline ends. The CDR3 nucleotides are TGCAGTGCGTCCAGCCAAGAGACCCAGTACTAC. Translation: CSASSQETQYY.

CDR3 protein: CSARFQGRVQETQYF. The CDR3 DNA sequence: TGCAGTGCTAGATTCCAGGGGAGGGTACAAGAGACCCAGTACTTC. V and J are TRBV20-1 and TRBJ2-5, with D possibly matching TRBD2 (7 bases). Germline V CDR1 and CDR2: DFQATT, SNEGSKA (reference sequence). V was clipped by 2 bases and J by 2 bases, with 15 bases between them. The CDR3 has 15 amino acids.

This clonotype was picked up one time. Germline is not matched at one junction end, which may reflect a read error. The rearrangement links TRBV12-3 or TRBV12-4 to TRBJ1-5; weak D call: TRBD1 (6 bases). CDR3 length: 15 residues. CDR3 in amino acids: CASSPGQMVDQPRHF. CDR3 nucleotide sequence: TGTGCCAGCAGTCCCGGACAGATGGTAGACCAGCCCCGGCATTTT.

This sequence joins TRBV19 and TRBJ2-7; D is unresolved. In germline, CDR1 is LNHDA, CDR2 SQIVND (reference sequence). The ends were cut back, 3 bases at V and 2 bases at J, with 11 bases in the middle. The CDR3 has 14 residues. CDR3 sequence reads: CASSIRLSTYEQYF. The CDR3, as DNA: TGTGCCAGTAGTATCAGGCTATCGACCTACGAGCAGTACTTC.

This clonotype was picked up a small number of times. V is TRBV29-1 and J is TRBJ2-4; no definite D call. The CDR3 sequence is 14 residues long. Trimming took 3 bases from V and 0 from J, leaving 9 bases between them. Germline CDR1 is SQVTM and CDR2 is ANQGSEA. CDR3 sequence: CSVEVPLAKNIQYF. The CDR3 DNA reads as TGCAGCGTTGAGGTCCCGTTAGCCAAAAACATTCAGTACTTC.

This clonotype was seen a handful of times. This chain uses TRBV7-2 with TRBJ2-1; 7 positions match TRBD2. After removal of 5 bases from V and 12 bases from J, the junction contained 7 bases not matched to a gene. Germline V gene sequence: CDR1 SGHTA, CDR2 FQGNSA. The CDR3 has 12 amino acids. CDR3 residues: CASSPRGEGQFF. CDR3 sequence (DNA): TGTGCCAGCAGCCCGCGCGGGGAGGGGCAGTTCTTC.

This rearrangement joins TRBV5-1 to TRBJ1-3; D remains unclear. CDR1 and CDR2 from the germline V gene are SGHRS and YFSETQ. This CDR3 has 14 residues. The V end lost 4 bases, the J end lost 0 bases, and 8 bases lay between the germline ends. CDR3 region: CASSPVSSGNTIYF. DNA for the CDR3: TGCGCCAGCAGCCCGGTCTCCTCTGGAAACACCATATATTTT.

V gene TRBV20-1 combines with J gene TRBJ1-1; D call uncertain. CDR3 length equals 13 residues. CDR1 is DFQATT, CDR2 SNEGSKA, per germline (reference sequence). V lost 5 bases and J lost 4, with 14 bases in between. Here the CDR3 reads CSAPLRVITEAFF. CDR3 coding DNA: TGCAGTGCTCCCCTAAGGGTGATCACTGAAGCTTTCTTT.

As regards this clonotype: Mismatch with germline at one junction end may stem from a read error. The rearrangement joins TRBV13 to TRBJ2-3; D is perhaps TRBD1 or TRBD2 (7 bases each). Germline loops: CDR1 PRHDT, CDR2 FYEKMQ (reference sequence). This CDR3 has 15 amino acids. The CDR3 loop reads CASSSNEAGGDTQCF. In DNA form, the CDR3 reads TGTGCCAGCAGCTCCAATGAGGCAGGGGGGGATACGCAGTGTTTT.

This clonotype was recorded a few times. V usage is TRBV30 and J usage is TRBJ1-1, with no clear D. Trimming took off 3 bases at V and 0 bases at J, with 14 bases between the two ends. The CDR3 runs to 15 residues. Germline V gene lookup returns CDR1 GTSNPN and CDR2 SVGIG (reference sequence). The CDR3 is CAWSDQGYMNTEAFF. CDR3 nucleotides: TGTGCCTGGAGCGATCAAGGTTACATGAACACTGAAGCTTTCTTT.